A single sample gave rise to the 17 T cell receptor beta chains below, sequenced in a study of cytomegalovirus exposure and HLA in healthy donors. Primers: 60 Vbeta forward and 13 Jbeta reverse. The assay was immunoSEQ multiplex PCR, and TCRdb's table has in-frame clones only and misses some. The sample consists of some 150,000 clones, more than 65% of them appearing once. Sequencing was done on a sample of PBMCs. The receptors shown here come from a male donor in good health and CMV-seronegative.

V is TRBV30 and J is TRBJ2-7; a possible D gene is TRBD2 (7 bases). The CDR3 loop spans 13 amino acids. Trimming stripped 6 bases from V and 4 bases from J, with 16 bases between. Germline loops: CDR1 GTSNPN, CDR2 SVGIG (reference sequence). The CDR3 DNA reads TGTGCCTGCCCCCGAGGGAGGGGGTACGAGCAGTACTTC. Residues: CACPRGRGYEQYF.

The chain has TRBV6-1 and TRBJ1-5; no definite D call. The CDR3 is 13 residues long. The germline CDR1 and CDR2 sequences are MNHNS and SASEGT. V was shortened by 2 bases and J by 5 bases, with 7 bases between the two germline ends. CDR3 bases: TGTGCCAGCAGTGAAAGAGGTGATCAGCCCCAGCATTTT. Protein: CASSERGDQPQHF.

The chain employs TRBV11-2 and TRBJ1-1; D ambiguous. V was trimmed by 2 bases and J by 2 bases, leaving 12 bases between them. The germline gives CDR1 SGHAT, CDR2 FQNNGV. The CDR3 length is 15 residues. The CDR3: CASSLRSQVNTEAFF. In DNA, the CDR3 is TGTGCCAGCAGCTTACGGTCCCAGGTTAACACTGAAGCTTTCTTT.

The chain carries TRBV7-8 and TRBJ1-1; possibly TRBD1 for D (6 bases). The germline V gene has CDR1 SGHVS and CDR2 FQNEAQ. The length of the CDR3 is 13 residues. V was pared by 5 bases and J by 3 bases, with 10 bases between. The DNA of the CDR3 is TGTGCCAGCAGCGCCAGGACAGACACTGAAGCTTTCTTT. It yields the protein CASSARTDTEAFF.

This chain joins TRBV19 and TRBJ1-1; TRBD1 is a possible D gene (5 bases). The length of the CDR3 is 14 residues. Deletions cut 1 base from V and 5 bases from J, with 11 bases between. Germline CDR1 reads LNHDA; CDR2 reads SQIVND (reference sequence). The CDR3 reads CASSIVAGRTEAFF. The CDR3 bases are TGTGCCAGTAGTATAGTGGCAGGGAGGACTGAAGCTTTCTTT.

The sample holds a few counts of this clone. V and J are TRBV27 and TRBJ1-6; D is undetermined. The V end was cut by 5 bases, the J end by 7 bases, with 15 bases between. CDR1 is MNHEY, CDR2 SMNVEV, per germline (reference sequence). CDR3 length: 15 amino acids. DNA for the CDR3: TGTGCCAGCAGTCCACCCCGGAACAGCAATTCACCCCTCCACTTT. As protein: CASSPPRNSNSPLHF.

This chain connects TRBV5-1 to TRBJ2-5; 10 bases align to TRBD1. Trimming removed 3 bases from V and 4 bases from J; junction bases left unmatched: 6. The CDR3 runs 15 residues. Germline lookup yields CDR1 SGHRS and CDR2 YFSETQ. The CDR3 reads CASSSGTGVLETQYF. CDR3 DNA: TGCGCCAGCAGCTCCGGGACAGGGGTTTTAGAGACCCAGTACTTC.

The chain employs TRBV6-5 and TRBJ2-7, with D possibly being TRBD1 (5 bases). V was pared by 0 bases and J by 2 bases, with 8 bases between. Per germline, CDR1 MNHEY and CDR2 SVGAGI. This CDR3 comprises 14 residues. CDR3 sequence reads: CASSYSGQTYEQYF. CDR3 DNA: TGTGCCAGCAGTTACTCGGGGCAGACCTACGAGCAGTACTTC.

This clone was recorded only once. The gene calls are TRBV5-5 and TRBJ1-2, with 7 bases matching TRBD1. Germline-derived CDR1 and CDR2 are SGHKS and YYEKEE (reference sequence). Unmatched junction bases numbered 5, after V lost 2 bases and J lost 10 bases. CDR3 length: 12 amino acids. The CDR3 nucleotides are TGTGCCAGCAGCTTTCGACAGGGACTCTACACCTTC. Encoded protein: CASSFRQGLYTF.

The chain recombines TRBV9 with TRBJ2-1; 12 bases fit TRBD2. The length of the CDR3 is 17 residues. J gave up 8 bases and V 1 base, and 10 bases lay outside the gene matches. CDR1 and CDR2 (germline): SGDLS, YYNGEE. CDR3 bases: TGTGCCAGCAGCGTAAATCTAGCGGGAGGGCCTATGGATGAGCAGTTCTTC. Encoded protein: CASSVNLAGGPMDEQFF. Together with reference TRBV9 and TRBJ2-1, the CDR3 gives the full variable domain: DSGVTQTPKHLITATGQRVTLRCSPRSGDLSVYWYQQSLDQGLQFLIQYYNGEERAKGNILERFSAQQFPDLHSELNLSSLELGDSALYFCASSVNLAGGPMDEQFFGPGTRLTVL.

The chain uses TRBV5-6 and TRBJ2-1; possible D gene TRBD1, 7 bases. The CDR3 sequence is 14 residues long. From germline, CDR1 is SGHDT and CDR2 YYEEEE. The V end lost 2 bases, the J end lost 9 bases, and 15 bases lay between the germline ends. CDR3 sequence: CASSFSQGGGEQFF. CDR3 bases: TGTGCCAGCAGCTTTAGCCAGGGGGGTGGTGAGCAGTTCTTC.

This clone has just a few counts. The chain joins TRBV30 to TRBJ1-1, with TRBD1 as a possible D gene (6 bases). Trimming took off 5 bases at V and 1 base at J, with 11 bases between the two ends. This CDR3 is 13 amino acids long. Germline assignment: CDR1 GTSNPN and CDR2 SVGIG (reference sequence). CDR3 bases: TGTGCCTGGCCCTTCAGGGGGAACACTGAAGCTTTCTTT. Encoded protein: CAWPFRGNTEAFF. Combining the CDR3 with reference TRBV30 and TRBJ1-1 gives the whole variable domain SQTIHQWPATLVQPVGSPLSLECTVEGTSNPNLYWYRQAAGRGLQLLFYSVGIGQISSEVPQNLSASRPQDRQFILSSKKLLLSDSGFYLCAWPFRGNTEAFFGQGTRLTVV.

V usage is TRBV11-1 and J usage is TRBJ1-2; TRBD1 matches at 7 bases. This CDR3 has 13 amino acids. Trimming cost V 5 bases and J 4 bases; bases outside gene matches: 4. CDR1 and CDR2 (germline): SGHAT, FQDESV (reference sequence). For the CDR3, the DNA is TGTGCCAGCAGCCCAGGGACAGTCTATGGCTACACCTTC. It encodes CASSPGTVYGYTF.

The J gene is TRBJ1-1, the V gene TRBV7-9, with 8 bases identical to TRBD1. Losses at the gene ends were 2 bases for V and 5 bases for J; bases not matched to a gene: 4. Germline V gene sequence: CDR1 SEHNR, CDR2 FQNEAQ (reference sequence). The CDR3 length is 14 residues. CDR3 coding DNA: TGTGCCAGCAGCTTAACAGGGGGTCGGACTGAAGCTTTCTTT. Translation gives CASSLTGGRTEAFF.

This clone was picked up one time. The CDR3 here is CASSLISNTGELFF. As DNA, the CDR3 is TGTGCCAGCAGCTTAATCTCGAACACCGGGGAGCTGTTTTTT. The rearrangement joins TRBV7-6 to TRBJ2-2, with D unclear. CDR3 size: 14 residues. CDR1 and CDR2 (germline): SGHVS, FNYEAQ. Trimming pared 2 bases from V and 0 bases from J, leaving 4 bases between. The full variable domain, in which reference TRBV7-6 and TRBJ2-2 provide the parts outside the CDR3, is GAGVSQSPRYKVTKRGQDVALRCDPISGHVSLYWYRQALGQGPEFLTYFNYEAQQDKSGLPNDRFSAERPEGSISTLTIQRTEQRDSAMYRCASSLISNTGELFFGEGSRLTVL.

The chain links TRBV4-2 to TRBJ2-1, with 10 bases matching TRBD2. J gave up 7 bases and V 0 bases, and 6 bases lay outside the gene matches. CDR3 length equals 16 residues. The germline V gene encodes CDR1 LGHNA and CDR2 YNFKEQ. The CDR3 sequence is CASSQDGSGGANEQFF. CDR3 nucleotides: TGTGCCAGCAGCCAAGATGGGAGCGGGGGGGCGAATGAGCAGTTCTTC.

This clone was recorded only once. This chain uses TRBV18 with TRBJ2-3; no definite D call. The CDR3 is 14 residues long. Germline lookup yields CDR1 KGHSH and CDR2 LQKENI. Deletions cut 0 bases from V and 10 bases from J, with 14 bases between. The CDR3 coding sequence is TGTGCCAGCTCACCACCGAAGCTCGGTGGTTCGCAGTATTTT. This translates into CASSPPKLGGSQYF. Together with reference TRBV18 and TRBJ2-3, the CDR3 gives the full variable domain: NAGVMQNPRHLVRRRGQEARLRCSPMKGHSHVYWYRQLPEEGLKFMVYLQKENIIDESGMPKERFSAEFPKEGPSILRIQQVVRGDSAAYFCASSPPKLGGSQYFGPGTRLTVL.